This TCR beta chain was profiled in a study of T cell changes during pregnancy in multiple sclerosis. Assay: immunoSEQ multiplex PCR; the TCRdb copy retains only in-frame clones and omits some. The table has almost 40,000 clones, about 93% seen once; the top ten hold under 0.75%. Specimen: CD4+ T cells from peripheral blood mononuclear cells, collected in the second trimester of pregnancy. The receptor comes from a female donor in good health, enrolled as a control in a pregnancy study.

Written as DNA, the CDR3 is TGTGCCAGCAGTTACTTGCGGGGGCAGGTGGGGGAGACCCAGTACTTC. Amino acids: CASSYLRGQVGETQYF. This chain joins TRBV6-6 and TRBJ2-5, with D tentatively TRBD2 (7 bases). Germline values: CDR1 MNHNY, CDR2 SVGAGI (reference sequence). V was cut by 1 base and J by 5 bases, with 17 bases left in between. The CDR3 spans 16 residues.